This TCR beta chain originates from a study of CD8 T cells in Susac syndrome. Notes on the study in general: The study acknowledged a relatively small number of individuals in its TCR sequencing and HLA analysis.

V lost 2 bases and J lost 4, with 3 bases in between. The CDR3 consists of 12 residues. Germline CDR1 reads SEHNR; CDR2 reads FQNEAQ (reference sequence). RNA, at about 0.45 to 1 ug, was reverse transcribed with random hexamers. The immunoSEQ assay covered 54 Vbeta and 13 Jbeta segments for CDR3. TCRdb redid the calling of the immunoSEQ multiplex PCR reads with MiXCR, one entry per CDR3 protein. The sample yields some 260,000 distinct CDR3 sequences, about 88% seen once. In blood CD8+ and CD4+ T cells, TCR beta underwent sequencing. TEMRA cells were FACS-enriched, with CD8+ and CD4+ T cells isolated negatively. This clonotype was recorded a few times. The antigen remains unidentified.

The sequencing sample was made of CD8+ T cells from PBMCs. The chain recombines TRBV7-9 with TRBJ1-5; D uncertain. The receptor was derived from a human donor with multiple sclerosis. The CDR3 nucleotides are TGTGCCAGCAGCTTAACTAATCAGCCCCAGCATTTT. It translates to CASSLTNQPQHF.